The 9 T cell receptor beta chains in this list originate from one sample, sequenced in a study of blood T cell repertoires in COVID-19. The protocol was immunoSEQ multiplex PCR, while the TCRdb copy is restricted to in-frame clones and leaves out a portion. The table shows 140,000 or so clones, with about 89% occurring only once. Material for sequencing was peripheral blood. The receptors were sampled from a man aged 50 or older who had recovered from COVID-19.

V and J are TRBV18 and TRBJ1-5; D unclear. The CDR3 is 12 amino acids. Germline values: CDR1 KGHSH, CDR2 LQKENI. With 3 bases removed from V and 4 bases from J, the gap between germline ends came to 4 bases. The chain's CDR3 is CASSPINQPQHF. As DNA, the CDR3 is TGTGCCAGCTCACCCATTAATCAGCCCCAGCATTTT.

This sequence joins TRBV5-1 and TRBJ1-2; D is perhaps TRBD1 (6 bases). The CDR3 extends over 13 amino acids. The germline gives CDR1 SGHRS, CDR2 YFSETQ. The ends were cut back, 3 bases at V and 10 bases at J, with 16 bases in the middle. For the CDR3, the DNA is TGCGCCAGCAGCTCTTTGGGGGCAAACGTCTACACCTTC. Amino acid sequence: CASSSLGANVYTF.

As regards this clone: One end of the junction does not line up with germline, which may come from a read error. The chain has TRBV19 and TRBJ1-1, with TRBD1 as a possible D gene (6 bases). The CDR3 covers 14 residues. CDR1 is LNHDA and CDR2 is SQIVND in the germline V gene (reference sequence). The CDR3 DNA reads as TGTGCCAGTAGGATAGGCCCAGGGGCGACTGAAGCTTTCTTT. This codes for CASRIGPGATEAFF.

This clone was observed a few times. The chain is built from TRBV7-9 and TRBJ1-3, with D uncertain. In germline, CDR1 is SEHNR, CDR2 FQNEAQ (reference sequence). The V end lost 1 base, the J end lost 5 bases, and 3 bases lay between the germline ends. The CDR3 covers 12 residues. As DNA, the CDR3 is TGTGCCAGCAGCTTAGACAGAAACACCATATATTTT. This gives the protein CASSLDRNTIYF.

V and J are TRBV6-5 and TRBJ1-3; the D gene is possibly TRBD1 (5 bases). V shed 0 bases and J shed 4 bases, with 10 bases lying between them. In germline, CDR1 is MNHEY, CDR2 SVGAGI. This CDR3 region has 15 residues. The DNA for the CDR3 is TGTGCCAGCAGTTACTCGGTAGGGGCCGGAAACACCATATATTTT. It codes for CASSYSVGAGNTIYF.

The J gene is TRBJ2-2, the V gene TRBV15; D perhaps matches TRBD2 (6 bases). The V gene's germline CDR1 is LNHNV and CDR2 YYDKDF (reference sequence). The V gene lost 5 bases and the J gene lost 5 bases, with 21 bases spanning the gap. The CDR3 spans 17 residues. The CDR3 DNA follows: TGTGCCACCAGCTCCACGCGGGGAGCAGGGTGGACCGGGGAGCTGTTTTTT. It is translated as CATSSTRGAGWTGELFF.

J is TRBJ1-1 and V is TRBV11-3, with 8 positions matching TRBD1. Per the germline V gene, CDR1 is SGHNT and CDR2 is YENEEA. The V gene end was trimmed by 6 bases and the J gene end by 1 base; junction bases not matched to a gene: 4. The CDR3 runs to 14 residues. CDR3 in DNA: TGTGCCAGCAGTCGACAGGGGCCGAACACTGAAGCTTTCTTT. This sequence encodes CASSRQGPNTEAFF.

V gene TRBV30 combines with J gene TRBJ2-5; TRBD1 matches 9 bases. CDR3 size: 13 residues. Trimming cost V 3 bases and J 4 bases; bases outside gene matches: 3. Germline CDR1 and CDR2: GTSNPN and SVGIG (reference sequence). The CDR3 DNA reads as TGTGCCTGGAGCCGGGACAGGGCAGAGACCCAGTACTTC. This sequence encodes CAWSRDRAETQYF.

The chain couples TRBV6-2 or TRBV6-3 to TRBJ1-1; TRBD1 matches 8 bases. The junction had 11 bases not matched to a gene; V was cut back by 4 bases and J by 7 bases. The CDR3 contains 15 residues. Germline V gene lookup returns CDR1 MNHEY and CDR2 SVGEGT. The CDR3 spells CASSFFRTQGDEAFF. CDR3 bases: TGTGCCAGCAGTTTTTTCAGGACACAGGGGGATGAAGCTTTCTTT.